Listed below are T cell receptor beta chains from one sample, sequenced in a study of T cell responses to AZD1222 COVID-19 vaccine. TCRdb's copy holds only in-frame clones and misses some; the assay was immunoSEQ multiplex PCR. The table records under 150,000 clones, around nine tenths of them present only once. The sequencing used peripheral blood, collected 28 days after the second AZD1222 dose. Receptors were obtained from an adult who received the AZD1222 COVID-19 vaccine. Both conserved end residues are part of each CDR3. A D gene is named only where the DNA matches it firmly. Expanded clones are given a class, and other clones once, few, many or no size at all.

j_call,d_call,v_call,clone_size,cdr3_aa,cdr3_nt
TRBJ1-1,.,TRBV7-2,.,CASSLDWGAEAFF,TGTGCCAGCAGCTTAGATTGGGGGGCTGAAGCTTTCTTT
TRBJ2-7,TRBD2,TRBV15,.,CATSRTLAGEIPNEQYF,TGTGCCACCAGCAGGACCTTAGCGGGAGAGATACCTAACGAGCAGTACTTC
TRBJ2-1,.,TRBV9,.,CASSVGLANEQFF,TGTGCCAGCAGCGTAGGACTGGCGAATGAGCAGTTCTTC
TRBJ2-1,TRBD1,TRBV10-3,.,CAILSGQGDEQFF,TGTGCCATTCTATCGGGACAGGGGGATGAGCAGTTCTTC
TRBJ1-5,.,TRBV4-2,once,CASSQDRVGYHQPQHF,TGTGCCAGCAGCCAAGATCGGGTAGGGTATCATCAGCCCCAGCATTTT
TRBJ1-2,.,TRBV2,.,CASPVGQLDGYTF,TGTGCCAGCCCAGTCGGACAGCTGGATGGCTACACCTTC
TRBJ2-6,.,TRBV7-3,.,CASSLIGGRSGANVLTF,TGTGCCAGCAGCTTAATCGGGGGCCGCTCTGGGGCCAACGTCCTGACTTTC
TRBJ2-7,.,TRBV5-6,.,CASSLAGDWYEQYF,TGTGCCAGCAGCTTGGCAGGGGACTGGTACGAGCAGTACTTC
TRBJ1-1,.,TRBV4-3,.,CASSQETAGVGTEAFF,TGCGCCAGCAGCCAAGAAACCGCAGGGGTCGGCACTGAAGCTTTCTTT
TRBJ2-1,.,TRBV4-2,.,CASSHKNEQFF,TGTGCCAGCAGCCACAAGAATGAGCAGTTCTTC
TRBJ1-1,.,TRBV9,.,CASSGGGFMNTEAFF,TGTGCCAGCAGCGGGGGTGGGTTCATGAACACTGAAGCTTTCTTT
TRBJ2-7,TRBD2,TRBV3-1/TRBV3-2,.,CASSRGLAGGREDEQYF,TGTGCCAGCAGCCGGGGACTAGCGGGGGGGCGAGAAGACGAGCAGTACTTC
TRBJ2-1,TRBD2,TRBV4-1,few,CASSLGGLAIDEQFF,TGCGCCAGCAGCCTGGGCGGACTAGCGATTGATGAGCAGTTCTTC
TRBJ1-3,.,TRBV11-2,.,CASSLDQGYYGNTIYF,TGTGCCAGCAGCTTAGATCAGGGGTACTATGGAAACACCATATATTTT
TRBJ1-3,.,TRBV7-9,.,CASSLRPTTGNTIYF,TGTGCCAGCAGCTTAAGGCCGACTACTGGAAACACCATATATTTT
TRBJ2-7,.,TRBV7-2,.,CASSWGPAGTSYEQYF,TGTGCCAGCAGCTGGGGACCAGCGGGGACATCCTACGAGCAGTACTTC
TRBJ1-5,.,TRBV28,.,CASSFADNSNQPQHF,TGTGCCAGCAGTTTCGCGGACAATAGCAATCAGCCCCAGCATTTT
TRBJ2-7,TRBD2,TRBV7-2,.,CASSYAGGEQYF,TGTGCCAGCAGCTACGCGGGGGGAGAGCAGTACTTC
TRBJ2-5,.,TRBV7-2,.,CASSFSGSQETQYF,TGTGCCAGCAGCTTCTCCGGGAGCCAAGAGACCCAGTACTTC
TRBJ2-5,TRBD2,TRBV3-1/TRBV3-2,.,CASSQQLAGEEKTQYF,TGTGCCAGCAGCCAACAACTAGCGGGAGAGGAAAAGACCCAGTACTTC
TRBJ2-3,.,TRBV11-2,.,CASSGRAWGADTQYF,TGTGCCAGCAGCGGCCGGGCGTGGGGTGCAGATACGCAGTATTTT